These 26 T cell receptor beta chains were all obtained from the same sample, sequenced in a study of blood T cell dynamics during melanoma immunotherapy. Sample time point: pre-treatment baseline. Here immunoSEQ multiplex PCR was the method, and the copy in TCRdb shows in-frame clones only, minus some. The table shows about 10,000 clones, with about 85% occurring only once. The source material was blood, sampled from a patient treated with checkpoint blockade. The receptors stem from a human donor with melanoma.

The chain has TRBV19 and TRBJ2-1, with a tentative D call TRBD1 (5 bases). This CDR3 contains 14 residues. Between the trimmed V and J ends, which lost 1 base and 15 bases, there was a span of 19 bases. Germline values: CDR1 LNHDA, CDR2 SQIVND (reference sequence). CDR3 nucleotide sequence: TGTGCCAGTAGTATAGGGAGACTCCACCTGGGGCCGTTCTTC. Translation gives CASSIGRLHLGPFF.

V usage is TRBV11-2 and J usage is TRBJ1-1; D perhaps matches TRBD1 (5 bases). The CDR3 sequence is 15 residues long. Germline V gives CDR1 SGHAT, CDR2 FQNNGV. The V gene lost 7 bases and the J gene lost 0 bases, with 15 bases spanning the gap. CDR3 sequence (DNA): TGTGCCAGCACGGGGGGGTACGTCATGAACACTGAAGCTTTCTTT. It is translated as CASTGGYVMNTEAFF.

This chain links TRBV2 with TRBJ2-7; 7 bases are a match to TRBD1. J was trimmed by 3 bases and V by 6 bases; bases with no gene match: 5. Germline loops: CDR1 SNHLY, CDR2 FYNNEI. The CDR3 sequence is 13 residues long. CDR3: CASRQGQYYEQYF. CDR3 DNA: TGTGCCAGCAGGCAGGGACAGTACTACGAGCAGTACTTC.

The chain employs TRBV28 and TRBJ2-7; D possibly corresponds to TRBD2 (7 bases). Germline-derived CDR1 and CDR2 are MDHEN and SYDVKM. V was pared by 3 bases and J by 0 bases, with 18 bases between. This CDR3 has 17 residues. The CDR3: CASSFARGGPPSYEQYF. CDR3 nucleotide sequence: TGTGCCAGCAGTTTTGCGCGCGGGGGCCCCCCCTCCTACGAGCAGTACTTC. The complete variable domain, with remaining parts taken from reference TRBV28 and TRBJ2-7, reads DVKVTQSSRYLVKRTGEKVFLECVQDMDHENMFWYRQDPGLGLRLIYFSYDVKMKEKGDIPEGYSVSREKKERFSLILESASTNQTSMYLCASSFARGGPPSYEQYFGPGTRLTVT.

This sequence joins TRBV5-1 and TRBJ2-1; D remains ambiguous. The CDR3 contains 11 residues. Trimming shortened V by 0 bases and J by 9 bases, and 4 bases separated the two germline ends. Germline V CDR1 and CDR2: SGHRS, YFSETQ. This CDR3 is CASSLAAEQFF. DNA for the CDR3: TGCGCCAGCAGCTTGGCGGCTGAGCAGTTCTTC.

The CDR3 here is CASSSGLAGYSYNEQFF. The CDR3 nucleotides read TGTGCCAGCAGTTCAGGACTAGCGGGGTACTCCTACAATGAGCAGTTCTTC. V is TRBV27 and J is TRBJ2-1; 12 positions agree with TRBD2. Trimming cost V 4 bases and J 0 bases; bases outside gene matches: 4. CDR1 and CDR2 (germline): MNHEY, SMNVEV (reference sequence). The CDR3 sequence is 17 residues long.

The chain joins TRBV5-4 to TRBJ2-2; 7 nucleotides match TRBD1. This CDR3 region has 15 residues. Losses at the gene ends were 2 bases for V and 5 bases for J; bases not matched to a gene: 6. The germline CDR1 and CDR2 sequences are SGHNT and YYREEE (reference sequence). The chain's CDR3 is CASSFGTDTTGELFF. CDR3 nucleotides: TGTGCCAGCAGCTTTGGGACAGATACGACCGGGGAGCTGTTTTTT.

This chain joins TRBV7-6 and TRBJ2-5, with a tentative D call TRBD1 (6 bases). TRBJ2-7 matches the DNA end more closely, so the J call is doubtful. The CDR3 runs to 15 residues. Germline V gives CDR1 SGHVS, CDR2 FNYEAQ. As DNA, the CDR3 is TGTGCCAGCAGCTCGACCCCGGACAGATTCTACGAGCAGTACTTC. Translation: CASSSTPDRFYEQYF.

CDR3 sequence (DNA): TGTGCCAGCAGTTTATCCTCTAACTACGAGCAGTACTTC. This codes for CASSLSSNYEQYF. This chain links TRBV27 with TRBJ2-7; D remains unclear. Trimming stripped 0 bases from V and 3 bases from J, with 6 bases between. This CDR3 contains 13 residues. In germline, CDR1 is MNHEY, CDR2 SMNVEV (reference sequence).

This CDR3 is CALKSGKNTGELFF. Here the CDR3 DNA reads TGTGCCCTCAAGTCCGGGAAAAACACCGGGGAGCTGTTTTTT. The V call is TRBV15, the J call TRBJ2-2; perhaps TRBD2 as D (5 bases). Deletions cut 11 bases from V and 2 bases from J, with 15 bases between. The CDR3 consists of 14 residues. The germline CDR1 and CDR2 sequences are LNHNV and YYDKDF (reference sequence).

Written as DNA, the CDR3 is TGTGCCAGCAGCTCTCCGGGGGGAACATCTGGCTACACCTTC. It specifies CASSSPGGTSGYTF. The chain carries TRBV28 and TRBJ1-2; TRBD1 might be the D (5 bases). CDR3 length equals 14 residues. V dropped 6 bases and J dropped 7 bases, with 18 bases sitting between them. From germline, CDR1 is MDHEN and CDR2 SYDVKM.

The chain employs TRBV6-5 and TRBJ2-7; 11 bases fit TRBD2. With V trimmed by 5 bases and J by 6 bases, 6 bases remained unmatched. Germline CDR1 is MNHEY and CDR2 is SVGAGI. The CDR3 covers 14 residues. In nucleotides, the CDR3 is TGTGCCAGCAGTCCCATAGCGGGAGGGGGCGAGCAGTACTTC. Translated, it gives CASSPIAGGGEQYF.

V gene TRBV19 combines with J gene TRBJ1-2; no reliable D call. Germline assignment: CDR1 LNHDA and CDR2 SQIVND (reference sequence). Trimming shortened V by 3 bases and J by 5 bases, and 13 bases separated the two germline ends. This CDR3 region has 14 residues. The CDR3 DNA reads as TGTGCCAGTAGTATTGAAGAAGGGTTTTATGGCTACACCTTC. Translating it yields CASSIEEGFYGYTF.

V and J are TRBV7-9 and TRBJ2-1, with 7 bases lining up with TRBD1. Germline CDR1 is SEHNR and CDR2 is FQNEAQ (reference sequence). This CDR3 comprises 15 residues. The V segment lost 6 bases and the J segment 3 bases; nucleotides outside the gene matches: 8. CDR3 in DNA: TGTGCCAGCAGTAATACCGGGACAGACTACAATGAGCAGTTCTTC. Its translation: CASSNTGTDYNEQFF. Filled out from reference TRBV7-9 and TRBJ2-1, the complete variable domain reads DTGVSQNPRHKITKRGQNVTFRCDPISEHNRLYWYRQTLGQGPEFLTYFQNEAQLEKSRLLSDRFSAERPKGSFSTLEIQRTEQGDSAMYLCASSNTGTDYNEQFFGPGTRLTVL.

This clone has just one count. This sequence joins TRBV7-2 and TRBJ2-7, with 9 bases identical to TRBD2. Germline V CDR1 and CDR2: SGHTA, FQGNSA. V lost 1 base and J lost 5; bases outside the gene matches: 6. The CDR3 loop spans 15 amino acids. The CDR3 is CASSLGGGAGNEQYF. The CDR3 bases are TGTGCCAGCAGCTTAGGCGGGGGGGCGGGAAACGAGCAGTACTTC.

V usage is TRBV19 and J usage is TRBJ2-1; D call uncertain. The CDR3 is 14 amino acids. V lost 4 bases and J 10 bases, leaving 17 bases between the germline ends. CDR1 is LNHDA, CDR2 SQIVND, per germline (reference sequence). In nucleotides, the CDR3 is TGTGCCAGTAGTACCTTAACCCTACGTGGAGAGCAGTTCTTC. It translates to CASSTLTLRGEQFF.

V gene TRBV5-4 combines with J gene TRBJ1-2; the match to TRBD1 covers 11 bases. Germline CDR1 is SGHNT and CDR2 is YYREEE (reference sequence). Losses at the gene ends were 4 bases for V and 0 bases for J; bases not matched to a gene: 5. There are 16 residues in the CDR3. CDR3 DNA: TGTGCCAGCAGCCCCCGGGACAGGGGGTCTAACTATGGCTACACCTTC. It codes for CASSPRDRGSNYGYTF.

This clone appeared once. The chain has TRBV18 and TRBJ1-1; D gene unclear. The CDR3 sequence is 13 residues long. The germline V gene encodes CDR1 KGHSH and CDR2 LQKENI. V was cut by 3 bases and J by 4 bases, with 9 bases left in between. The CDR3 DNA follows: TGTGCCAGCTCACCGGACTCGACCACTGAAGCTTTCTTT. Residues: CASSPDSTTEAFF.

Within the sample, this clone is medium-sized. The genes are TRBV2 and TRBJ1-5; a possible D gene is TRBD1 (6 bases). Germline CDR1 is SNHLY and CDR2 is FYNNEI. Trimming took 6 bases from V and 1 from J, leaving 10 bases between them. The CDR3 is 14 amino acids. CDR3 nucleotides: TGTGCCAGCAGAATGCAGGGGAGCAATCAGCCCCAGCATTTT. It codes for CASRMQGSNQPQHF. The variable domain in full, with the rest retrieved from reference TRBV2 and TRBJ1-5, is EPEVTQTPSHQVTQMGQEVILRCVPISNHLYFYWYRQILGQKVEFLVSFYNNEISEKSEIFDDQFSVERPDGSNFTLKIRSTKLEDSAMYFCASRMQGSNQPQHFGDGTRLSIL.

The chain carries TRBV25-1 and TRBJ2-5; a possible D gene is TRBD1 (5 bases). Germline V gene sequence: CDR1 MGHDK, CDR2 SYGVNS. The CDR3 totals 14 residues. The germline V and J ends were trimmed by 4 bases and 0 bases, with 9 bases remaining between them. CDR3 in amino acids: CASSGRQYQETQYF. The CDR3 DNA reads TGTGCCAGCAGTGGCAGACAGTACCAAGAGACCCAGTACTTC.

CDR3 nucleotides: TGTGCCACAAGACGGACAGATTCCTACGAGCAGTACTTC. This translates into CATRRTDSYEQYF. This sequence joins TRBV7-9 and TRBJ2-7, with D possibly matching TRBD1 (6 bases). V was pared by 10 bases and J by 1 base, with 14 bases between. The germline CDR1 and CDR2 sequences are SEHNR and FQNEAQ (reference sequence). This CDR3 has 13 amino acids.

This clone was seen just once. The chain has TRBV5-5 and TRBJ2-7; 7 bases match TRBD2. The CDR3 consists of 14 residues. With 0 bases clipped from V and 3 bases from J, the junction kept 3 bases outside the gene matches. The germline V gene encodes CDR1 SGHKS and CDR2 YYEKEE (reference sequence). The CDR3 region has the DNA TGTGCCAGCAGCTTGGGCGGGAGTTTCTACGAGCAGTACTTC. Amino acid sequence: CASSLGGSFYEQYF.

The CDR3 nucleotides read TGTGCCAGCAGTCTTATTGATCGAATGAACACTGAAGCTTTCTTT. Its protein product is CASSLIDRMNTEAFF. This chain joins TRBV6-5 and TRBJ1-1, with D unclear. Per germline, CDR1 MNHEY and CDR2 SVGAGI. The V and J ends lost 5 bases and 0 bases respectively, with 13 bases between them. The CDR3 runs to 15 residues.

This chain links TRBV29-1 with TRBJ2-2; D might be TRBD1 or TRBD2, each matching 5 bases. The germline CDR1 and CDR2 sequences are SQVTM and ANQGSEA. CDR3 length: 13 residues. Between the trimmed V and J ends, which lost 4 bases and 7 bases, there was a span of 13 bases. The CDR3 here is CSVGYTRGGELFF. Here the CDR3 DNA reads TGCAGCGTTGGCTACACGAGGGGCGGGGAGCTGTTTTTT.

This clone was observed a few times. The chain combines TRBV4-1 with TRBJ2-4; no firm D call. Germline V lookup: CDR1 MGHRA, CDR2 YSYEKL. V was pared by 0 bases and J by 0 bases, with 6 bases between. CDR3 size: 15 residues. DNA of the CDR3: TGCGCCAGCAGCCAAGATAAGGGAGCCAAAAACATTCAGTACTTC. Encoded protein: CASSQDKGAKNIQYF.

The gene calls are TRBV6-5 and TRBJ2-2; 7 bases match TRBD1. CDR1 and CDR2 from the germline V gene are MNHEY and SVGAGI. V lost 6 bases to trimming and J lost 6 bases; unmatched junction nucleotides: 7. The CDR3 length is 14 residues. This CDR3 is CASSQGEGAGELFF. CDR3 nucleotide sequence: TGTGCCAGCAGCCAGGGGGAAGGAGCCGGGGAGCTGTTTTTT.